This T cell receptor (beta chain) was obtained from a study of shared clonotypes between healthy human individuals. The CDR3 has 13 residues. Trimming shortened V by 1 base and J by 9 bases, and 11 bases separated the two germline ends. Germline CDR1 reads SGHRS; CDR2 reads YFSETQ. TCRdb's table, derived via immunoSEQ multiplex PCR, lists solely in-frame clones and lacks some. The sample holds about 2,500,000 clones, over 85% seen once. The sequenced sample was naive CD4+ T cells sorted from blood. Subset specified: CD45RA+ positively selected. The chain links TRBV5-1 to TRBJ2-1; unclear D gene. The clonotype originates from a young man in good health. CDR3 in DNA: TGCGCCAGCAGCTTGAGCACCGGAGTTGAGCAGTTCTTC. Translated: CASSLSTGVEQFF. Supplemented by reference TRBV5-1 and TRBJ2-1, the full variable domain reads KAGVTQTPRYLIKTRGQQVTLSCSPISGHRSVSWYQQTPGQGLQFLFEYFSETQRNKGNFPGRFSGRQFSNSRSEMNVSTLELGDSALYLCASSLSTGVEQFFGPGTRLTVL.